This T cell receptor beta chain derives from a study of CD8+ T cells in alopecia areata (dated 2018 in TCRdb). About the full investigation: Skin from C3H/HeJ donors with spontaneous alopecia (roughly 6-12 months old) was grafted onto female C3H/HeJ recipients aged about 7-10 weeks. In humans, TCRbeta sequencing was performed on scalp tissue and on sorted CD4+ and CD8+ peripheral blood T cells from healthy controls and from patients with patchy or totalis/universalis alopecia areata. Clonality in the scalp was compared among normal scalp (n=4), patchy alopecia areata scalp (n=8), and alopecia totalis/universalis scalp (n=8). RNA was obtained with the PAXgene miRNA kit for fixed scalp, the miRNeasy kit for PBMCs, and the RNeasy kit for mouse skin. TCRbeta CDR3 regions were amplified by immunoSEQ multiplex PCR using 35 Vbeta forward and 13 Jbeta reverse primers. To study T cell clonal expansion in alopecia areata, the researchers applied high-throughput TCRbeta sequencing to both the C3H/HeJ mouse model and human patients. The paper as a whole reports these results and caveats: Compared with normal scalp, lesional scalp had higher clonality and more expanded CD8+ clones, particularly in alopecia totalis/universalis, a pattern that suggests antigenic drive. Compared with mice, TCR sequences shared between patients were less clear, possibly partly because of HLA diversity across the patient population. Unlike mouse skin, which is dominated by gammadelta T cells, normal human skin has resident alphabeta T cells that are also sequenced, and this complicates analysis of the scalp TCR repertoire.

Library preparation was by the immunoSEQ multiplex PCR assay. RNA was extracted from all samples and reverse transcribed into cDNA as template for TCR sequencing. First-strand cDNA was synthesized using SuperScript III with a 2:1 mix of oligo-dT and random hexamers. Amplification bias was assessed with a synthetic immune receptor repertoire, and residual bias was removed computationally. Libraries were sequenced on Illumina HiSeq using 60 bp reads that covered the CDR3 and were read from J toward V. Per the source publication's procedure: After raw reads were preprocessed to remove errors, the CDR3 was defined following IMGT conventions as running from the conserved cysteine to phenylalanine. Clonality was computed by normalizing Shannon entropy by log2 of the number of productive unique TCRs and subtracting the result from 1. Whether each scalp clone was CD4 or CD8 was inferred by checking scalp TCRbeta sequences against the CD4 and CD8 repertoires from sorted blood. What TCRdb holds here is the immuneACCESS table cut down to in-frame rearrangements. Part of the clones is not present; checked against another copy, under half of the missing clones reflect an unresolved V gene, and the others are unexplained. Clone size and V and J calls were adopted from that table, with D and trimming inferred from the DNA. This sample has 250,000 or so clones in the table, none counted a single time. The top ten constitute 0.9% to 1.5% of the sample.

V loses 5 bases at its end and J loses 2 bases; junction bases beyond the gene matches: 0. The CDR3 covers 13 residues, taking in both the cysteine and the phenylalanine. Only the CDR3 bases that were read are kept: 27 of them, in frame from base 1. From a lookup of the germline V gene, CDR1 and CDR2 are NNHDY and SYVADS. Cells from mouse cutaneous lymph nodes were pooled, stained for CD4, CD8alpha, NKG2D, NKG2ACE and other markers, and then sorted on a BD Influx. A few counts support this clone. Its antigen specificity is not known. In this record, gene identifiers and germline sequences come from the mouse. The read is 4 residues too short to cover the CDR3 end, so that end is filled in from the germline J gene. The sample has other DNA sequences that encode this CDR3 too.

Sequencing was carried out using CD4+ T cells sorted from a lymph node. This sequence was found in a C3H/HeJ mouse with alopecia areata. Regarding MHC type, mice of this strain are H2-k. The chain is assembled from TRBV13-3 and TRBJ2-2, with 7 bases matching TRBD1. The encoded CDR3 is CASRQGNTGQLYF. CDR3 DNA (partial): TGTGCCAGCAGACAGGGGAACACCGGG.